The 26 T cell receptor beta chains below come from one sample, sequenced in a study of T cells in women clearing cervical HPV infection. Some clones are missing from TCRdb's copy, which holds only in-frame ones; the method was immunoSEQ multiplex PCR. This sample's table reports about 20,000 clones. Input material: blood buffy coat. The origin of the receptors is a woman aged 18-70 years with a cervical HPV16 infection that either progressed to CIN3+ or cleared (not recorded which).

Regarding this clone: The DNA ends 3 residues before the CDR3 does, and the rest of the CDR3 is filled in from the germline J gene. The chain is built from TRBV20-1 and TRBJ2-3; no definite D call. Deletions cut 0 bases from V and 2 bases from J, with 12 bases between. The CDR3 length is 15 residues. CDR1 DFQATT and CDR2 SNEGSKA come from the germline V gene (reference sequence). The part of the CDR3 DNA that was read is TGCAGTGCTAGAGATTCTGCGGAGACCACAGATACG. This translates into CSARDSAETTDT. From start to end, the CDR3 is CSARDSAETTDTQYF.

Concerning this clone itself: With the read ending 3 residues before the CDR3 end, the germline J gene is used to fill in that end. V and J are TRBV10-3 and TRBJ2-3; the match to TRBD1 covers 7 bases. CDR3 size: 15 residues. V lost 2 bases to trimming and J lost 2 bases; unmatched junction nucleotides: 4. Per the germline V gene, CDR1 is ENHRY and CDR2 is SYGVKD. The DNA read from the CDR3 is TGTGCCATCAGTGAGCGGCAGGGGGACACAGATACG. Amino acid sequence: CAISERQGDTDT. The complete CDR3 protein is CAISERQGDTDTQYF.

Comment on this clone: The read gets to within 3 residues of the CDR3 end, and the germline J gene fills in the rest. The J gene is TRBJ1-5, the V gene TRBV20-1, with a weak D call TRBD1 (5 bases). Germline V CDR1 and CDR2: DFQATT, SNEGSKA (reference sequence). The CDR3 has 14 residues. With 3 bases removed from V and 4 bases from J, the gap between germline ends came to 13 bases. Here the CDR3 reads CSASPWEGNQPQHF. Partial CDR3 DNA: TGCAGTGCTAGTCCCTGGGAGGGGAATCAGCCC.

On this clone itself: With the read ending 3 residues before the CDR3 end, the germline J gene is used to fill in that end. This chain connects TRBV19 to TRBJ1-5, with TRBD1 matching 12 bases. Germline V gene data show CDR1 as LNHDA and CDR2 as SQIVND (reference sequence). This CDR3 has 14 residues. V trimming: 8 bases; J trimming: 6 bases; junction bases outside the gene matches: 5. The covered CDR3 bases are TGTGCCAGTTCCGGGACAGGGGGCGTTCAGCCC. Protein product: CASSGTGGVQP. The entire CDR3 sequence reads CASSGTGGVQPQHF.

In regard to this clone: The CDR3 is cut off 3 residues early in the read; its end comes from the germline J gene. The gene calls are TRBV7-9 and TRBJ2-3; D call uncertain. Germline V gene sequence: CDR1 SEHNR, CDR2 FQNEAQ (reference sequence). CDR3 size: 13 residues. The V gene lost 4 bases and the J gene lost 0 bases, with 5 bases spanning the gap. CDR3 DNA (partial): TGTGCCAGCAGCTACAAAAGCACAGATACG. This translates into CASSYKSTDT. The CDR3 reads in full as CASSYKSTDTQYF.

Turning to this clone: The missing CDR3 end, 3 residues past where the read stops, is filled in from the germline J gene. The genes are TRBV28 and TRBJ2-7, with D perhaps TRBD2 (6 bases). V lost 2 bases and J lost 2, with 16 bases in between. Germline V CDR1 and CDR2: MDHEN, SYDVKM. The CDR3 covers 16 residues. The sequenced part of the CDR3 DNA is TGTGCCAGCAGTTTAGAGGCGGGGTCGGGAACCTACGAG. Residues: CASSLEAGSGTYE. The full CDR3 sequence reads CASSLEAGSGTYEQYF.

The CDR3 here is CASSPTSAQETQYF. CDR3 DNA, as far as it was read: TGCGCCAGCAGCCCTACTAGCGCCCAAGAGACC. V gene TRBV5-1 combines with J gene TRBJ2-5, with 7 bases that match TRBD2. The CDR3 goes on 3 residues after the read ends, and that part is filled in from the germline J gene. The trim removed 4 bases at V and 1 base at J, leaving 4 bases unmatched. CDR1 SGHRS and CDR2 YFSETQ come from the germline V gene. CDR3 length: 14 amino acids.

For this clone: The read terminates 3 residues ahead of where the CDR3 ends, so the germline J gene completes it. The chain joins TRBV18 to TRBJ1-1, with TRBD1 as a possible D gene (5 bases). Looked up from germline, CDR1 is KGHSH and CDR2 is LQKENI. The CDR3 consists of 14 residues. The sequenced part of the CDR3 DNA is TGTGCCAGCTCTATCCGGTCTGGGGGGGAGACA. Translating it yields CASSIRSGGET. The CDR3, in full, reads CASSIRSGGETAFF.

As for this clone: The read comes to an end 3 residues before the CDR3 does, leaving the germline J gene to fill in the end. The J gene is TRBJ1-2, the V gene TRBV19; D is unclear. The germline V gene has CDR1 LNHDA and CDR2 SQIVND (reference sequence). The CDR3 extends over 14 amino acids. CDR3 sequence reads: CASSIELANNDYTF. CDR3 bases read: TGTGCCAGTAGTATAGAACTAGCGAACAATGAC.

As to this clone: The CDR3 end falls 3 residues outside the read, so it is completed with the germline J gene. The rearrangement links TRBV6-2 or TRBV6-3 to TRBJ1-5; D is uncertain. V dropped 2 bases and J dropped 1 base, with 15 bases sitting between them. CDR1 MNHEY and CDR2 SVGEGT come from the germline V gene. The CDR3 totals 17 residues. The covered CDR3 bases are TGTGCCAGCAGTTACGGCCCCATATTATCGAGCAATCAGCCC. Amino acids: CASSYGPILSSNQP. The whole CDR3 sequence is CASSYGPILSSNQPQHF.

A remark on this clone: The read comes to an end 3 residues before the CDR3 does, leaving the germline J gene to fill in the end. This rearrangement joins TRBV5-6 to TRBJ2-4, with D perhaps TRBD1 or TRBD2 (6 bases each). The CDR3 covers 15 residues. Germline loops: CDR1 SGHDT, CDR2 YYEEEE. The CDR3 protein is CASTPSPRGGGGQYF. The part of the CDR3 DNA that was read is TGTGCCAGCACTCCTTCACCGAGAGGGGGAGGTGGT.

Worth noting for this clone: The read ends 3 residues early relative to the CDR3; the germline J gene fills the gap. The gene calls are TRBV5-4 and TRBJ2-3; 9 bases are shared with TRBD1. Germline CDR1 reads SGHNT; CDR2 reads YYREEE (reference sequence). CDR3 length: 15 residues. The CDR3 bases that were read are TGTGCCAGCAGCTCCCGGGACAGGGCCCAAGAGACG. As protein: CASSSRDRAQET. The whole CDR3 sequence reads CASSSRDRAQETQYF.

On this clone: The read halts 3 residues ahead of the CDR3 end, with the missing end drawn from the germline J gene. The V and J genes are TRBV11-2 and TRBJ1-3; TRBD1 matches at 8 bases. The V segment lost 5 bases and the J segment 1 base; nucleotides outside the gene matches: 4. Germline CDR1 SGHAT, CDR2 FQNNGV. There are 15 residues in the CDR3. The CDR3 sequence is CASSQRTGSGNTIYF. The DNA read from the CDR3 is TGTGCCAGCAGCCAACGGACAGGGTCTGGAAACACC.

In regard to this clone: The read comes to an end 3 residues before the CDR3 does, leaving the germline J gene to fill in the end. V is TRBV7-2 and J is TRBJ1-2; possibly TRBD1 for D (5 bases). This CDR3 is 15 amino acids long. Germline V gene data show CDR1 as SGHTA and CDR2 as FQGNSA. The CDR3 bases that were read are TGTGCCAGCAGCTTAAGGGGACTAGTAACAGATACC. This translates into CASSLRGLVTDT. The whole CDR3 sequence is CASSLRGLVTDTYTF.

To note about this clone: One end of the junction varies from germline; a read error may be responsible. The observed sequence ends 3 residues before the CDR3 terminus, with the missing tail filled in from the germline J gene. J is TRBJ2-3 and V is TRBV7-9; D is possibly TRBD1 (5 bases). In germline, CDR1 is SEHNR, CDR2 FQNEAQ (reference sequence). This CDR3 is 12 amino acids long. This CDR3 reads CSSSPQQETQYF. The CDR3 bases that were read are TGTTCCAGCAGCCCACAACAGGAGACG.

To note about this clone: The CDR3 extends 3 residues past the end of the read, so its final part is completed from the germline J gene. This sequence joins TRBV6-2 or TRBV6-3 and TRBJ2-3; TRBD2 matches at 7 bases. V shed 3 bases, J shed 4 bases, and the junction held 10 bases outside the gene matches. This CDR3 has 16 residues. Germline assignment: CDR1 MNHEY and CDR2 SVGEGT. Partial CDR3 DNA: TGTGCCAGCAGTTATCGTAAGACTAGCTTTTCAGATACG. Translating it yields CASSYRKTSFSDT. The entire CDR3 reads CASSYRKTSFSDTQYF.

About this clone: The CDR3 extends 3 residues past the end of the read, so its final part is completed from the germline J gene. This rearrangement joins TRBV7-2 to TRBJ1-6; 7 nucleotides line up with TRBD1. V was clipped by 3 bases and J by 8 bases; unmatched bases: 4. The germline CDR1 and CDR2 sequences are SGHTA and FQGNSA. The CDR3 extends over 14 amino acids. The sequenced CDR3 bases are TGTGCCAGCAGCTTGACAGGGATTCATTCACCC. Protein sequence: CASSLTGIHSP. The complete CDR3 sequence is CASSLTGIHSPLHF.

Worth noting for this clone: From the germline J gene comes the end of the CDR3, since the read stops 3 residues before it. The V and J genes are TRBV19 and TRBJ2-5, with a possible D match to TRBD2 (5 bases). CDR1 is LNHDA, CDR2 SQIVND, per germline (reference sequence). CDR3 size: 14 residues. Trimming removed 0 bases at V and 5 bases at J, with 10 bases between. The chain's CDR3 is CASSIDARGETQYF. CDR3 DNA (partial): TGTGCCAGTAGTATAGATGCGCGCGGGGAGACC.

The CDR3 DNA, read in part, is TGCAGTGCTAGAGAGGAACTAGCGGGAGGCCCTTACAATGAG. Translating it yields CSAREELAGGPYNE. The whole CDR3 is CSAREELAGGPYNEQFF. The chain combines TRBV20-1 with TRBJ2-1; TRBD2 aligns across 12 bases. The read finishes 3 residues shy of the CDR3 end, and the germline J gene is used to complete it. The trim removed 0 bases at V and 4 bases at J, leaving 7 bases unmatched. The CDR3 length is 17 residues. Germline V gene data show CDR1 as DFQATT and CDR2 as SNEGSKA (reference sequence).

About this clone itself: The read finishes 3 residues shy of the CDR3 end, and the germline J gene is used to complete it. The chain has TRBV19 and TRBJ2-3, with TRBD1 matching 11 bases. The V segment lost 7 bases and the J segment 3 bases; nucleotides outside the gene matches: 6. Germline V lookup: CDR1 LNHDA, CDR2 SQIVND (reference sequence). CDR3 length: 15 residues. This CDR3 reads CASTRGTGGTDTQYF. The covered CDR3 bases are TGTGCCAGTACCCGAGGGACAGGGGGTACAGATACG.

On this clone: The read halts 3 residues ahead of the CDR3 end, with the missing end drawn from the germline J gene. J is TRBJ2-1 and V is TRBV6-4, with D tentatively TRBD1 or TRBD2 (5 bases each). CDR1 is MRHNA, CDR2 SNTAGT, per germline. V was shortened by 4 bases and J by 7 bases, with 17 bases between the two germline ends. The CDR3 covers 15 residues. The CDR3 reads CASSAEGFLTNEQFF. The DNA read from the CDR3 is TGTGCCAGCAGTGCCGAGGGGTTTTTGACGAATGAG.

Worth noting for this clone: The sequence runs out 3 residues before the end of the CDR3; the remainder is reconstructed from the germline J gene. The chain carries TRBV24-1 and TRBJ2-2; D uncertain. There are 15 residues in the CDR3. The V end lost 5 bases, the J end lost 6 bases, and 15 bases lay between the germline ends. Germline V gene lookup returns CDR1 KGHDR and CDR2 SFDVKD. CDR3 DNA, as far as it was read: TGTGCCACCAGTGTTGAAACGGGTTATCCCGGGGAG. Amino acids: CATSVETGYPGE. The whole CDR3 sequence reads CATSVETGYPGELFF.

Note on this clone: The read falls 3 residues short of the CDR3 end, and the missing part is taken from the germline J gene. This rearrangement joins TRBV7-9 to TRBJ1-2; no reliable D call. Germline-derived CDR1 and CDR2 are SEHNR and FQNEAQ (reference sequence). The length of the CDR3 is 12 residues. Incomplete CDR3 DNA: TGTGCCAGCAGCTTAGGCCTAGATACC. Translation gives CASSLGLDT. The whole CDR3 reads CASSLGLDTYTF.

CDR3 sequence: CASSLRSTNTGELFF. CDR3 DNA (partial): TGTGCCAGCAGTTTAAGAAGCACGAACACCGGGGAG. The chain combines TRBV27 with TRBJ2-2; D uncertain. Coverage ceases 3 residues before the CDR3 finishes, and the germline J gene fills in the end. CDR1 and CDR2 (germline): MNHEY, SMNVEV (reference sequence). With 2 bases removed from V and 0 bases from J, the gap between germline ends came to 7 bases. The CDR3 totals 15 residues.

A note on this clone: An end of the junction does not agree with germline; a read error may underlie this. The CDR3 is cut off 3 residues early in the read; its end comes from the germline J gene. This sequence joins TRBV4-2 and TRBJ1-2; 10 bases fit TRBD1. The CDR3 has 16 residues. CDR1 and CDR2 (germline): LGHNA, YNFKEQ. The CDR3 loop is CASSQDYSGTGVGYTF. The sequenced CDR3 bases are TGCGCCAGCAGCCAAGACTATTCCGGGACAGGGGTTGGC.

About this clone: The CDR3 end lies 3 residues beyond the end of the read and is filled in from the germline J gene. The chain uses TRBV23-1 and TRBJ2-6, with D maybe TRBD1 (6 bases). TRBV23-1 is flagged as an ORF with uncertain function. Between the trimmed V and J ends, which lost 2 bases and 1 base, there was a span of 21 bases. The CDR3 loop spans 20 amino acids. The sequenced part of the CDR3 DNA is TGCGCCAGCAGTCAACCCGTTTCAAGACAGGTAAGATCTGGGGCCAACGTC. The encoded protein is CASSQPVSRQVRSGANV. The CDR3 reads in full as CASSQPVSRQVRSGANVLTF.